Sequencing of this T cell receptor beta chain was carried out in a study of cytomegalovirus exposure and HLA in healthy donors. Study-level findings and limits: A later analysis reportedly identified an Asian-associated ancestry cluster as carrying fewer N-insertions than the 666-donor mean. The likely origin of a cluster of highly shared sequence variants was a sequencing artifact.

The study ran its PCR with 60 Vbeta and 13 Jbeta primers. TCRdb keeps only in-frame clones here, not all; method: immunoSEQ multiplex PCR. The sample shows approximately 110,000 clones, about 68% of them seen only once. Note on this clone: Its antigen is unidentified.

The TCR was taken from a woman between 35 and 50 years old in good health and CMV-seropositive. Sequencing was done on a sample of PBMCs.

The CDR3 DNA is TGTGCCAGCTGGGCGACAGGGGTACCGGAGTCGGGGTACACCTTC. It encodes CASWATGVPESGYTF. The genes are TRBV27 and TRBJ1-2; TRBD1 matches 8 bases. The CDR3 sequence is 15 residues long. Germline-derived CDR1 and CDR2 are MNHEY and SMNVEV (reference sequence). V trimming: 8 bases; J trimming: 11 bases; junction bases outside the gene matches: 19.